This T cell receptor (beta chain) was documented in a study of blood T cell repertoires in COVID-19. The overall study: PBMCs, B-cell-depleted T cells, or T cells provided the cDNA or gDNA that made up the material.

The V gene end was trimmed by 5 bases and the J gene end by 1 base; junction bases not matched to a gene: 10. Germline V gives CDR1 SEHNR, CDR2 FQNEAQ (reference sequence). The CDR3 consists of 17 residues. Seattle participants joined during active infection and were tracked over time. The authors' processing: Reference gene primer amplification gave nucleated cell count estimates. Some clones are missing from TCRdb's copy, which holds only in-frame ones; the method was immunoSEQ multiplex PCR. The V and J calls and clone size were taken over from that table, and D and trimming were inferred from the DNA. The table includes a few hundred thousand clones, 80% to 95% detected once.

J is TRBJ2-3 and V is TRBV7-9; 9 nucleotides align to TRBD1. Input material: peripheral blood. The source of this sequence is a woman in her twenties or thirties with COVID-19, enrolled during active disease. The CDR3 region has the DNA TGTGCCAGCAGCGAACTCAAGCGGGACAGGGGCACAGATACGCAGTATTTT. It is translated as CASSELKRDRGTDTQYF.